The rows below give T cell receptor beta chains drawn from one sample of a study of blood T cell repertoires in COVID-19. Assay: immunoSEQ multiplex PCR; the TCRdb copy retains only in-frame clones and omits some. This table has some 30,000 clones, roughly 84% appearing once. Sequences were obtained from peripheral blood. The receptors here all came from an elderly man with active COVID-19. Both conserved end residues are part of each CDR3. A D gene is named only where the DNA matches it firmly. Expanded clones get a size class; other rows say once, few or many, or leave the size out.

TRBJ1-1	-	TRBV4-1	-	TGCGCCAGCAGCCAAGTGTACTCCGGGAACACTGAAGCTTTCTTT	CASSQVYSGNTEAFF
TRBJ1-5	-	TRBV6-5	-	TGTGCCAGCGCCCCGGGACATGGAGGTCAGCCCCAGCATTTT	CASAPGHGGQPQHF
TRBJ1-5	-	TRBV18	TRBD1	TGTGCCAGCTCACCCTCGCAGGGGGCAGGTGTAAGACAGCCCCAGCATTTT	CASSPSQGAGVRQPQHF
TRBJ1-5	-	TRBV2	-	TGTGCCAGCAGTGAACAGGGTGCGGGAAGCAATCAGCCCCAGCATTTT	CASSEQGAGSNQPQHF
TRBJ2-3	-	TRBV7-2	-	TGTGCCAGCAGCACTCATCGAGATACGCAGTATTTT	CASSTHRDTQYF
TRBJ2-1	-	TRBV3-1/TRBV3-2	-	TGTGCCAGCAGCCTGCCGGGACAAAACAATGAGCAGTTCTTC	CASSLPGQNNEQFF
TRBJ2-1	-	TRBV2	TRBD1	TGTGCCAGCAGTGACAGGGGGATGGATGAGCAGTTCTTC	CASSDRGMDEQFF
TRBJ1-6	-	TRBV28	-	TGTGCCAGCAAAGGCTCCGGGGGACGGTCACCCCTCCACTTT	CASKGSGGRSPLHF
TRBJ1-5	-	TRBV29-1	-	TGCAGCGTTGAAGAAGGTTCGGGGGTAAATCAGCCCCAGCATTTT	CSVEEGSGVNQPQHF
TRBJ2-3	-	TRBV27	-	TGTGCCAGCAACATCCGTCCAGGAACAGATACGCAGTATTTT	CASNIRPGTDTQYF
TRBJ2-1	-	TRBV7-3	TRBD2	TGTGCCAGCAGTCCCTCGAGCAGCGGGGGGGACAATGAGCAGTTCTTC	CASSPSSSGGDNEQFF
TRBJ1-6	few	TRBV3-1/TRBV3-2	TRBD1	TGTGCCAGCAGCCGAGACAGGGATTCACCCCTCCACTTT	CASSRDRDSPLHF
TRBJ1-5	-	TRBV27	TRBD1	TGTGCCAGCAGTATCGGACAGGGCAATCAGCCCCAGCATTTT	CASSIGQGNQPQHF
TRBJ2-7	-	TRBV18	TRBD1	TGTGCCAGCTCGTCAGGACAGGGGAGCTCCTACGAGCAGTACTTC	CASSSGQGSSYEQYF
TRBJ2-7	-	TRBV29-1	TRBD2	TGCAGCGTAAACAGCGGGGGGGCGGTCGAGCAGTACTTC	CSVNSGGAVEQYF
TRBJ1-1	-	TRBV9	-	TGTGCCAGCAGCAAACAGGCGAACGGAAACATGAACACTGAAGCTTTCTTT	CASSKQANGNMNTEAFF
TRBJ2-1	-	TRBV5-1	TRBD2	TGCGCCAGCAGCCTGGCCATGCTAGCGGGGGCCCCTAGCTCCTACAATGAGCAGTTCTTC	CASSLAMLAGAPSSYNEQFF
TRBJ2-6	once	TRBV11-2	-	TGTGCCAGCAGCGGGAGCTTCTCTGGGGCCAACGTCCTGACTTTC	CASSGSFSGANVLTF
TRBJ2-7	-	TRBV5-6	-	TGTGCCAGCAGCTTACAGGGTTACGAGCAGTACTTC	CASSLQGYEQYF
TRBJ1-1	-	TRBV18	-	TGTGCCAGCTCACCAAGACAGTTAGAGAACACTGAAGCTTTCTTT	CASSPRQLENTEAFF
TRBJ1-4	-	TRBV7-9	-	TGTGCCAGCAGCTTAGGACGGACTAGGGGGGAAAAACTGTTTTTT	CASSLGRTRGEKLFF
TRBJ1-2	-	TRBV30	-	TGTGCCTGGAGTGTAAGCGCAGGGTTTGGCTACACCTTC	CAWSVSAGFGYTF
TRBJ2-2	-	TRBV9	-	TGTGCCAGCAGGCAGGGCCCCACGAACACCGGGGAGCTGTTTTTT	CASRQGPTNTGELFF
TRBJ2-3	-	TRBV10-3	-	TGTGCCATCAGTGAGTCGACCGGGGGCACAGATACGCAGTATTTT	CAISESTGGTDTQYF
TRBJ2-2	once	TRBV6-5	TRBD1	TGTGCCAGCAGCGCCAGGACAGGGAACACCGGGGAGCTGTTTTTT	CASSARTGNTGELFF
TRBJ1-5	-	TRBV3-1/TRBV3-2	-	TGTGCCAGCAGCCAATACAATCCCAATCAGCCCCAGCATTTT	CASSQYNPNQPQHF
TRBJ2-1	-	TRBV3-1/TRBV3-2	-	TGTGCCAGCAGCCAATCTCCCAATGAGCAGTTCTTC	CASSQSPNEQFF
TRBJ1-4	-	TRBV30	TRBD1	TGTGCCTGGATAGGGAAGGCCTCCGACAACAGGGGGGAAAAACTGTTTTTT	CAWIGKASDNRGEKLFF
TRBJ2-7	-	TRBV6-2/TRBV6-3	TRBD1	TGTGCCAGCAGTTACCCCTCAGACAGGGGATCCTACGAGCAGTACTTC	CASSYPSDRGSYEQYF
TRBJ1-2	once	TRBV15	-	TGTGCCACCAGCATAGTACTATTCTATGGCTACACCTTC	CATSIVLFYGYTF
TRBJ1-6	once	TRBV25-1	TRBD1	TGTGCCAGCAGAAAGACAGGGGAAGGGTCACCCCTCCACTTT	CASRKTGEGSPLHF
TRBJ2-2	-	TRBV5-1	-	TGCGCCAGCAGCCCCGGACAGACCGGGGAGCTGTTTTTT	CASSPGQTGELFF
TRBJ2-3	-	TRBV30	TRBD1	TGTGCCTGGAGGGGGACAGGGAAGTTGACAGATACGCAGTATTTT	CAWRGTGKLTDTQYF
TRBJ1-6	-	TRBV2	-	TGTGCCAGCAGTGAGATGGAGGGAAGGTCACCCCTCCACTTT	CASSEMEGRSPLHF
TRBJ2-1	-	TRBV7-9	TRBD1	TGTGCCAGCAGCTCCGACAGGGGCGGTTCCTACAATGAGCAGTTCTTC	CASSSDRGGSYNEQFF
TRBJ1-1	-	TRBV5-6	TRBD1	TGTGCCAGCAGCTTGTTGTCCGGCCGGGACAGAACTTTCTTT	CASSLLSGRDRTFF
TRBJ1-2	-	TRBV30	TRBD1	TGTGCCTGGAACTCGCAGGGGGCGATGGGCTACACCTTC	CAWNSQGAMGYTF
TRBJ2-7	-	TRBV18	-	TGTGCCAGCTCACCCTTCCGGACAGAAGGGCAGTACTTC	CASSPFRTEGQYF
TRBJ2-3	-	TRBV3-1/TRBV3-2	-	TGTGCCAGCAGCAACTCATATCCTGTCATGCAAGATACGCAGTATTTT	CASSNSYPVMQDTQYF
TRBJ1-2	-	TRBV2	-	TGTGCCAGCAGTACTTCCGGCTACACCTTC	CASSTSGYTF
TRBJ2-7	-	TRBV6-5	-	TGTGCCAGCAGTAGAATCGACATCACCTACGAGCAGTACTTC	CASSRIDITYEQYF
TRBJ2-3	-	TRBV6-2/TRBV6-3	TRBD2	TGTGCCAGCAGTTACCAGGCTAGCGGGGGAGGTGATACGCAGTATTTT	CASSYQASGGGDTQYF
TRBJ2-7	few	TRBV2	TRBD2	TGTGCCAGCAGTGAAAACCCTAGCGGGGGGTACGAGCAGTACTTC	CASSENPSGGYEQYF